The next 32 T cell receptor beta chains were all read from a single sample in a study of T cell therapy after organ transplantation. Their antigens are not known. Profiling relied on immunoSEQ multiplex PCR, and the TCRdb table lists in-frame clones only, not all of them. Of about 19,000 clones in the sample, over 75% were seen once. Noted time point: 4-8 weeks after completion of therapy. The sequenced sample was CD8+ T cells from blood, obtained after autologous CMV-specific T cell therapy. These receptors came from a human patient who had received a solid organ transplant and had CMV disease. Part of the T cells may come from the graft donor.

CDR3 in amino acids: CASSLWTNGETQYF. The CDR3 region has the DNA TGTGCCAGCAGCCTTTGGACTAACGGCGAGACCCAGTACTTC. The V call is TRBV4-2, the J call TRBJ2-5; D perhaps matches TRBD2 (6 bases). V was shortened by 4 bases and J by 5 bases, with 14 bases between the two germline ends. This CDR3 region has 14 residues. CDR1 is LGHNA and CDR2 is YNFKEQ in the germline V gene.

This sequence joins TRBV27 and TRBJ1-1, with unresolved D. CDR1 is MNHEY and CDR2 is SMNVEV in the germline V gene (reference sequence). Trimming took off 5 bases at V and 3 bases at J, with 10 bases between the two ends. This CDR3 has 13 residues. The CDR3 DNA reads TGTGCCAGCAGTCCCCGGGGTTACACTGAAGCTTTCTTT. This codes for CASSPRGYTEAFF.

The rearrangement joins TRBV5-1 to TRBJ1-5; D uncertain. Germline CDR1 reads SGHRS; CDR2 reads YFSETQ. V lost 6 bases and J 3 bases, leaving 13 bases between the germline ends. The CDR3 runs 14 residues. CDR3 loop: CASKLAGDNQPQHF. The CDR3 nucleotides are TGCGCCAGCAAGCTGGCAGGAGACAATCAGCCCCAGCATTTT.

The chain employs TRBV11-2 and TRBJ1-1; no clear D gene. The CDR3 totals 16 residues. Trimming cost V 1 base and J 1 base, with 13 bases left between them. Germline V gene lookup returns CDR1 SGHAT and CDR2 FQNNGV. The chain's CDR3 is CASSLVEPGGNTEAFF. The CDR3 DNA reads TGTGCCAGCAGCTTAGTAGAGCCTGGTGGGAACACTGAAGCTTTCTTT.

This chain connects TRBV7-6 to TRBJ1-2; D is possibly TRBD1 (6 bases). Deletions cut 5 bases from V and 6 bases from J, with 19 bases between. The CDR3 has 15 residues. Germline V lookup: CDR1 SGHVS, CDR2 FNYEAQ. The CDR3 DNA reads as TGTGCCAGCAGCCCCGAGTCGGGGGGGCTCGATGGCTACACCTTC. It specifies CASSPESGGLDGYTF.

This clone was recorded a few times. The CDR3 region is CAWSVMSTGDTFGYTF. The CDR3 DNA reads TGTGCCTGGAGTGTAATGTCTACAGGGGACACTTTCGGCTACACCTTC. The rearrangement joins TRBV30 to TRBJ1-2; 7 nucleotides agree with TRBD1. The germline V gene encodes CDR1 GTSNPN and CDR2 SVGIG (reference sequence). The trim removed 0 bases at V and 8 bases at J, leaving 15 bases unmatched. The CDR3 sequence is 16 residues long.

About this clone itself: The junction does not match germline at one end; this may be a read error. V usage is TRBV11-2 and J usage is TRBJ2-5; D unresolved. The CDR3 runs to 15 residues. The germline gives CDR1 SGHAT, CDR2 FQNNGV. This CDR3 reads CTSSLTQQFQETQYF. The CDR3, as DNA: TGTACCAGCAGCTTGACGCAACAATTCCAAGAGACCCAGTACTTC. Combining the CDR3 with reference TRBV11-2 and TRBJ2-5 gives the whole variable domain EAGVAQSPRYKIIEKRQSVAFWCNPISGHATLYWYQQILGQGPKLLIQFQNNGVVDDSQLPKDRFSAERLKGVDSTLKIQPAKLEDSAVYLCTSSLTQQFQETQYFGPGTRLLVL.

This chain connects TRBV7-9 to TRBJ1-2; TRBD1 might be the D (6 bases). The CDR3 loop spans 17 amino acids. Germline CDR1 and CDR2: SEHNR and FQNEAQ (reference sequence). V shed 4 bases and J shed 3 bases, with 21 bases lying between them. The CDR3 loop reads CASSSLEGWTAYYGYTF. CDR3 DNA sequence: TGTGCCAGCAGCTCGCTCGAGGGCTGGACAGCGTACTATGGCTACACCTTC. The full variable domain, with the rest looked up from reference TRBV7-9 and TRBJ1-2, is DTGVSQNPRHKITKRGQNVTFRCDPISEHNRLYWYRQTLGQGPEFLTYFQNEAQLEKSRLLSDRFSAERPKGSFSTLEIQRTEQGDSAMYLCASSSLEGWTAYYGYTFGSGTRLTVV.

J is TRBJ1-3 and V is TRBV5-6, with TRBD1 identical over 8 bases. Germline-derived CDR1 and CDR2 are SGHDT and YYEEEE. The CDR3 covers 16 residues. The trim removed 4 bases at V and 4 bases at J, leaving 10 bases unmatched. The CDR3 here is CASSRPPRGQGNTIYF. The DNA for the CDR3 is TGTGCCAGCAGCCGTCCCCCCAGGGGGCAAGGAAACACCATATATTTT. Using reference TRBV5-6 and TRBJ1-3 for the parts outside the CDR3, the full variable domain is DAGVTQSPTHLIKTRGQQVTLRCSPKSGHDTVSWYQQALGQGPQFIFQYYEEEERQRGNFPDRFSGHQFPNYSSELNVNALLLGDSALYLCASSRPPRGQGNTIYFGEGSWLTVV.

This chain connects TRBV9 to TRBJ1-1; weak D call: TRBD1 (6 bases). The V end lost 0 bases, the J end lost 2 bases, and 17 bases lay between the germline ends. CDR1 is SGDLS, CDR2 YYNGEE, per germline. The CDR3 runs to 17 residues. The CDR3: CASSVVERTAPNTEAFF. DNA for the CDR3: TGTGCCAGCAGCGTAGTGGAACGGACAGCGCCCAACACTGAAGCTTTCTTT.

This rearrangement joins TRBV2 to TRBJ1-5, with no clear D. CDR3 length equals 13 residues. V was shortened by 3 bases and J by 2 bases, with 5 bases between the two germline ends. Germline V CDR1 and CDR2: SNHLY, FYNNEI. The CDR3 sequence is CASSDAGNQPQHF. The CDR3 region has the DNA TGTGCCAGCAGTGACGCAGGCAATCAGCCCCAGCATTTT.

This rearrangement joins TRBV2 to TRBJ1-4, with 7 bases lining up with TRBD1. With V trimmed by 7 bases and J by 0 bases, 8 bases remained unmatched. The CDR3 length is 16 residues. Germline assignment: CDR1 SNHLY and CDR2 FYNNEI. The CDR3 here is CASTHRGKATNEKLFF. As DNA, the CDR3 is TGTGCCAGCACTCACAGGGGTAAGGCAACTAATGAAAAACTGTTTTTT.

The chain has TRBV6-6 and TRBJ2-2; no reliable D call. The CDR3 length is 14 residues. Trimming cost V 0 bases and J 3 bases, with 5 bases left between them. Germline V gene lookup returns CDR1 MNHNY and CDR2 SVGAGI (reference sequence). This CDR3 is CASSYSGYTGELFF. CDR3 in DNA: TGTGCCAGCAGTTACTCCGGGTACACCGGGGAGCTGTTTTTT.

This clone was picked up one time. The rearrangement joins TRBV5-1 to TRBJ2-2; D is ambiguous. Deletions cut 4 bases from V and 5 bases from J, with 9 bases between. The germline CDR1 and CDR2 sequences are SGHRS and YFSETQ. This CDR3 has 13 amino acids. CDR3 nucleotide sequence: TGCGCCAGCAGCCCTCGTTATACCGGGGAGCTGTTTTTT. Amino acids: CASSPRYTGELFF.

The CDR3 loop is CASSLDSLNTEAFF. The CDR3 region has the DNA TGTGCCAGCAGCTTGGACAGCTTGAACACTGAAGCTTTCTTT. This sequence joins TRBV5-6 and TRBJ1-1, with no clear D. V was clipped by 0 bases and J by 0 bases, with 6 bases between them. In germline, CDR1 is SGHDT, CDR2 YYEEEE. CDR3 size: 14 residues.

This clone has only a few counts. V and J are TRBV25-1 and TRBJ1-1; D is unresolved. This CDR3 has 14 amino acids. Germline assignment: CDR1 MGHDK and CDR2 SYGVNS. V lost 4 bases and J lost 4, with 13 bases in between. CDR3: CASSGLGRSTEAFF. The CDR3 nucleotides read TGTGCCAGCAGTGGGCTGGGGAGGAGCACTGAAGCTTTCTTT.

This chain uses TRBV5-5 with TRBJ1-1, with 7 bases identical to TRBD1. J gave up 0 bases and V 2 bases, and 4 bases lay outside the gene matches. This CDR3 is built from 15 residues. Germline CDR1 and CDR2: SGHKS and YYEKEE (reference sequence). In nucleotides, the CDR3 is TGTGCCAGCAGCTTACCCGGGACAGTGAACACTGAAGCTTTCTTT. Translation gives CASSLPGTVNTEAFF.

The genes are TRBV13 and TRBJ2-4; 7 nucleotides agree with TRBD2. The length of the CDR3 is 17 residues. Germline CDR1 and CDR2: PRHDT and FYEKMQ (reference sequence). V was pared by 5 bases and J by 0 bases, with 10 bases of the junction left unmatched. The CDR3 coding sequence is TGTGCCAGCAGCGGGGGGGACCCCCTGGTAGCCAAAAACATTCAGTACTTC. This gives the protein CASSGGDPLVAKNIQYF.

The chain couples TRBV11-2 to TRBJ2-5; 8 nucleotides agree with TRBD1. The CDR3 spans 13 residues. V trimming: 4 bases; J trimming: 3 bases; junction bases outside the gene matches: 1. CDR1 is SGHAT and CDR2 is FQNNGV in the germline V gene. CDR3 residues: CASSSTGEETQYF. For the CDR3, the DNA is TGTGCCAGCAGCTCGACAGGGGAAGAGACCCAGTACTTC. Combining the CDR3 with reference TRBV11-2 and TRBJ2-5 gives the whole variable domain EAGVAQSPRYKIIEKRQSVAFWCNPISGHATLYWYQQILGQGPKLLIQFQNNGVVDDSQLPKDRFSAERLKGVDSTLKIQPAKLEDSAVYLCASSSTGEETQYFGPGTRLLVL.

Regarding this clone: The same CDR3 is also encoded by other DNA sequences in this sample. The chain joins TRBV6-6 to TRBJ1-1; the D gene is possibly TRBD1 (5 bases). Trimming pared 9 bases from V and 3 bases from J, leaving 20 bases between. Germline CDR1 MNHNY, CDR2 SVGAGI (reference sequence). CDR3 size: 15 residues. CDR3 bases: TGTGCCAGTATCAAAGGGAGGGGATTAGACACTGAAGCTTTCTTT. Translation gives CASIKGRGLDTEAFF.

This chain uses TRBV7-8 with TRBJ1-5; a weak D match, TRBD1 (5 bases). There are 14 residues in the CDR3. The V end was cut by 1 base, the J end by 3 bases, with 7 bases between. Germline V lookup: CDR1 SGHVS, CDR2 FQNEAQ. The CDR3 is CASSLGQPNQPQHF. The CDR3, as DNA: TGTGCCAGCAGCTTAGGACAGCCCAATCAGCCCCAGCATTTT.

The chain links TRBV7-9 to TRBJ2-2, with D unresolved. The CDR3 has 14 residues. Trimming took off 2 bases at V and 1 base at J, with 5 bases between the two ends. The germline V gene encodes CDR1 SEHNR and CDR2 FQNEAQ (reference sequence). In DNA form, the CDR3 reads TGTGCCAGCAGCTTACCAGGGAACACCGGGGAGCTGTTTTTT. Its protein is CASSLPGNTGELFF.

This CDR3 reads CASSSGLNTEAFF. CDR3 sequence (DNA): TGTGCCAGCAGCTCGGGCCTGAACACTGAAGCTTTCTTT. The genes are TRBV5-6 and TRBJ1-1; no definite D call. Germline V gives CDR1 SGHDT, CDR2 YYEEEE. The CDR3 is 13 residues long. Between the trimmed V and J ends, which lost 3 bases and 0 bases, there was a span of 6 bases.

This rearrangement joins TRBV27 to TRBJ2-1, with 7 bases lining up with TRBD2. The CDR3 runs to 12 residues. Germline V gene sequence: CDR1 MNHEY, CDR2 SMNVEV (reference sequence). V shed 7 bases and J 5 bases; nucleotides not matched to a gene: 2. The CDR3 nucleotides read TGTGCCAGCACTAGCGGCCACAATGAGCAGTTCTTC. Residues: CASTSGHNEQFF.

V is TRBV15 and J is TRBJ1-1, with D uncertain. The germline V and J ends were trimmed by 1 base and 2 bases, with 5 bases remaining between them. CDR1 LNHNV and CDR2 YYDKDF come from the germline V gene (reference sequence). The CDR3 runs 13 residues. DNA of the CDR3: TGTGCCACCAGCAGAGGAGTTAACACTGAAGCTTTCTTT. It encodes CATSRGVNTEAFF.

V gene TRBV7-9 combines with J gene TRBJ1-4, with 8 bases aligning to TRBD1. CDR3 size: 18 residues. With V trimmed by 1 base and J by 8 bases, 15 bases remained unmatched. Germline V gene sequence: CDR1 SEHNR, CDR2 FQNEAQ (reference sequence). Written as DNA, the CDR3 is TGTGCCAGCAGCTTAGAGCCGGGACAGGTCGTCATTTCGGAAAAACTGTTTTTT. This translates into CASSLEPGQVVISEKLFF.

CDR3 sequence reads: CASSPSEVHEEQFF. The CDR3 coding sequence is TGTGCCAGCAGCCCCAGCGAGGTCCATGAGGAGCAGTTCTTC. V and J are TRBV6-5 and TRBJ2-1; D ambiguous. Trimming pared 6 bases from V and 10 bases from J, leaving 19 bases between. The germline gives CDR1 MNHEY, CDR2 SVGAGI. The CDR3 sequence is 14 residues long.

The chain is built from TRBV19 and TRBJ2-3; 10 positions agree with TRBD2. The germline V gene has CDR1 LNHDA and CDR2 SQIVND (reference sequence). J gave up 0 bases and V 0 bases, and 3 bases lay outside the gene matches. The CDR3 is 17 residues long. The CDR3 DNA is TGTGCCAGTAGTATAGATCTAGCGGGAGCTAGCACAGATACGCAGTATTTT. Protein sequence: CASSIDLAGASTDTQYF.

The rearrangement uses TRBV27 and TRBJ2-1; TRBD1 aligns across 9 bases. Germline V gives CDR1 MNHEY, CDR2 SMNVEV (reference sequence). This CDR3 is 14 amino acids long. The junction had 6 bases not matched to a gene; V was cut back by 6 bases and J by 6 bases. The CDR3 here is CASSGQGWGNEQFF. CDR3 DNA sequence: TGTGCCAGCAGCGGACAGGGGTGGGGCAATGAGCAGTTCTTC.

V is TRBV9 and J is TRBJ2-1; D might be TRBD1 or TRBD2, each matching 5 bases. Germline V gene sequence: CDR1 SGDLS, CDR2 YYNGEE. The CDR3 has 16 residues. V was shortened by 3 bases and J by 3 bases, with 16 bases between the two germline ends. This chain's CDR3 is CASSGGSGTDYNEQFF. Here the CDR3 DNA reads TGTGCCAGCAGCGGGGGATCCGGGACGGACTACAATGAGCAGTTCTTC.

CDR3 sequence: CASSYGGRGGYGYTF. The CDR3 DNA reads TGTGCCAGCAGTTACGGTGGCAGGGGGGGCTATGGCTACACCTTC. This sequence joins TRBV6-5 and TRBJ1-2; 7 positions match TRBD1. Germline V gene sequence: CDR1 MNHEY, CDR2 SVGAGI. V dropped 2 bases and J dropped 4; count of bases not matched to a gene: 7. The CDR3 length is 15 residues.

CDR3: CAAGPGLAVYEQYF. The CDR3 coding sequence is TGTGCCGCTGGTCCGGGACTAGCGGTCTACGAGCAGTACTTC. The chain couples TRBV15 to TRBJ2-7; 11 bases are shared with TRBD2. CDR3 length equals 14 residues. Trimming at V came to 11 bases and at J to 3 bases, leaving 9 bases not matched to a gene. Germline CDR1 and CDR2: LNHNV and YYDKDF (reference sequence).